The 20 T cell receptor beta chains below all came from one sample that was sequenced in a study of blood T cells in healthy people across ages. The authors ran a second PCR of about 6 to 11 cycles using a sample-barcoded 5' primer and a J-beta primer mix. TCRdb redid the calling of the 5' RACE reads with MiXCR, one entry per CDR3 protein. This table has some 790,000 distinct CDR3 sequences, more than 25% appearing once. The specimen was blood. These receptors originate from a woman at least 80 years old in good health.

This clonotype was seen repeatedly, ten times or more. V usage is TRBV6-2 or TRBV6-3 and J usage is TRBJ2-1, with 8 nucleotides matching TRBD1. The V gene's germline CDR1 is MNHEY and CDR2 SVGEGT. V dropped 2 bases and J dropped 3; count of bases not matched to a gene: 9. This CDR3 contains 17 residues. The CDR3 DNA is TGTGCCAGCAGTTACACCCCCGGACAGGGTTTCTACAATGAGCAGTTCTTC. Encoded protein: CASSYTPGQGFYNEQFF.

As for this clonotype: This sequence may be a read error, since a much larger clone differs from it by one base. The CDR3 region is CASSSPLLAGGRNSYEKYF. The CDR3 region has the DNA TGTGCCAGCAGTTCCCCTCTTCTAGCGGGGGGCCGTAATTCCTACGAGAAGTACTTC. The rearrangement links TRBV28 to TRBJ2-7, with TRBD2 matching over 11 bases. Germline lookup yields CDR1 MDHEN and CDR2 SYDVKM. This CDR3 comprises 19 residues.

This clonotype has a count of ten or more. The chain carries TRBV7-9 and TRBJ1-2, with D perhaps TRBD1 (6 bases). The germline CDR1 and CDR2 sequences are SEHNR and FQNEAQ (reference sequence). Between the trimmed V and J ends, which lost 5 bases and 3 bases, there was a span of 10 bases. This CDR3 spans 13 amino acids. CDR3 in amino acids: CASSPQGHYGYTF. The CDR3 DNA follows: TGTGCCAGCAGCCCCCAGGGGCACTATGGCTACACCTTC.

This clonotype was seen a few times. A much larger clone lies one base from this, so it may be a read error. The V gene is TRBV5-1, the J gene TRBJ2-6; the D call may be TRBD1 or TRBD2 (5 bases each). This CDR3 region has 15 residues. The germline V gene encodes CDR1 SGHRS and CDR2 YFSETQ. DNA for the CDR3: TGCGCCAGCAGCTTGGCCCTTTCCGGGGCCAACGTCCGGACTTTC. It specifies CASSLALSGANVRTF.

This clonotype was recorded many times. This chain links TRBV18 with TRBJ2-7; either TRBD1 or TRBD2 may fit D (5 bases each). The germline V gene has CDR1 KGHSH and CDR2 LQKENI. The CDR3 has 15 residues. Trimming left V 2 bases short and J 1 base short, with 12 bases between. CDR3 sequence reads: CASSPSWDASYEQYF. The CDR3 nucleotides are TGTGCCAGCTCACCAAGTTGGGACGCTTCCTACGAGCAGTACTTC.

This clonotype was counted many times. The chain carries TRBV5-1 and TRBJ2-7; TRBD1 might be the D (5 bases). From germline, CDR1 is SGHRS and CDR2 YFSETQ. The CDR3 runs to 15 residues. Trimming took off 4 bases at V and 7 bases at J, with 21 bases between the two ends. CDR3 sequence reads: CASSPRAAILREQYF. DNA for the CDR3: TGCGCCAGCAGCCCCAGGGCGGCCATTCTCCGGGAGCAGTACTTC.

As to this clonotype: With a much larger clone just one base away, this may be a read error. The V call is TRBV6-1, the J call TRBJ2-1; no definite D call. Looked up from germline, CDR1 is MNHNS and CDR2 is SASEGT. This CDR3 contains 11 residues. In DNA, the CDR3 is TGTGCCAGCAGATTAGACGCTGAGCCGTTCTTC. It codes for CASRLDAEPFF.

V is TRBV6-1 and J is TRBJ1-2; no clear D. This CDR3 is built from 12 residues. V was clipped by 2 bases and J by 4 bases, with 5 bases between them. Germline CDR1 is MNHNS and CDR2 is SASEGT. The CDR3 DNA reads TGTGCCAGCAGTGAAAACAGCTATGGCTACACCTTC. Translated, it gives CASSENSYGYTF.

The chain uses TRBV18 and TRBJ2-2; D gene uncertain. CDR1 KGHSH and CDR2 LQKENI come from the germline V gene. The V and J ends lost 2 bases and 2 bases respectively, with 9 bases between them. CDR3 length: 15 amino acids. The CDR3 here is CASSPSQTNTGELFF. CDR3 sequence (DNA): TGTGCCAGCTCACCAAGTCAGACCAACACCGGGGAGCTGTTTTTT. The full variable domain, with the rest looked up from reference TRBV18 and TRBJ2-2, is NAGVMQNPRHLVRRRGQEARLRCSPMKGHSHVYWYRQLPEEGLKFMVYLQKENIIDESGMPKERFSAEFPKEGPSILRIQQVVRGDSAAYFCASSPSQTNTGELFFGEGSRLTVL.

The chain employs TRBV6-2 or TRBV6-3 and TRBJ2-3, with a weak D call TRBD2 (6 bases). This CDR3 contains 15 residues. Trimming stripped 2 bases from V and 1 base from J, with 10 bases between. Per the germline V gene, CDR1 is MNHEY and CDR2 is SVGEGT. The CDR3 spells CASSYTPGGTDTQYF. CDR3 DNA sequence: TGTGCCAGCAGTTACACTCCGGGGGGCACAGATACGCAGTATTTT.

This sequence joins TRBV7-8 and TRBJ2-3, with D unresolved. The germline CDR1 and CDR2 sequences are SGHVS and FQNEAQ. The CDR3 totals 13 residues. Between the trimmed V and J ends, which lost 5 bases and 5 bases, there was a span of 11 bases. CDR3 sequence (DNA): TGTGCCAGCAGCGAACAGAGAGAAGATACGCAGTATTTT. Its translation: CASSEQREDTQYF.

This clonotype came up many times. V and J are TRBV5-5 and TRBJ2-5; D tentatively fits TRBD1 or TRBD2 (6 bases each). The CDR3 sequence is 15 residues long. Germline V gives CDR1 SGHKS, CDR2 YYEKEE (reference sequence). V was shortened by 4 bases and J by 2 bases, with 15 bases between the two germline ends. As DNA, the CDR3 is TGTGCCAGCAGCGCGGGACACACCTTACAAGAGACCCAGTACTTC. It specifies CASSAGHTLQETQYF.

V usage is TRBV20-1 and J usage is TRBJ2-3, with 9 bases identical to TRBD2. Germline V gives CDR1 DFQATT, CDR2 SNEGSKA (reference sequence). This CDR3 region has 15 residues. V trimming: 1 base; J trimming: 3 bases; junction bases outside the gene matches: 5. CDR3 DNA sequence: TGCAGTGCTAGAGTGGGCGGGGGGGCGACAGATACGCAGTATTTT. Translating gives CSARVGGGATDTQYF.

This clonotype was seen at least ten times. V usage is TRBV12-3 or TRBV12-4 and J usage is TRBJ1-5; weak D call: TRBD1 (6 bases). Trimming removed 7 bases from V and 1 base from J, with 11 bases in between. The CDR3 has 14 residues. The CDR3 region has the DNA TGTGCCAGCACCCAGACAGGAAGCAATCAGCCCCAGCATTTT. Translating gives CASTQTGSNQPQHF.

This clonotype was seen at least ten times. V gene TRBV12-3 or TRBV12-4 combines with J gene TRBJ2-1; TRBD2 aligns across 7 bases. The CDR3 has 16 residues. V was clipped by 6 bases and J by 6 bases; unmatched bases: 14. CDR3 DNA sequence: TGTGCCAGCAGCCCCCGCCTTGGCGGGGGTGGCAATGAGCAGTTCTTC. Its translation: CASSPRLGGGGNEQFF.

This clonotype has just a few counts. This chain links TRBV20-1 with TRBJ1-1, with D perhaps TRBD1 (6 bases). Trimming shortened V by 1 base and J by 4 bases, and 19 bases separated the two germline ends. CDR3 size: 16 residues. Germline lookup yields CDR1 DFQATT and CDR2 SNEGSKA (reference sequence). The CDR3 here is CSARVPVGQSPTEAFF. CDR3 nucleotides: TGCAGTGCTAGAGTTCCGGTTGGACAGTCCCCCACTGAAGCTTTCTTT.

The chain couples TRBV20-1 to TRBJ2-5; the match to TRBD2 covers 12 bases. Losses at the gene ends were 2 bases for V and 4 bases for J; bases not matched to a gene: 2. The germline V gene has CDR1 DFQATT and CDR2 SNEGSKA (reference sequence). This CDR3 is built from 14 residues. The CDR3 is CSARPSGRVETQYF. The CDR3 bases are TGCAGTGCTAGACCTAGCGGGAGGGTAGAGACCCAGTACTTC.

Worth noting for this clonotype: The junction differs from germline at one of its ends, possibly a read error. The rearrangement uses TRBV12-3 or TRBV12-4 and TRBJ1-6, with D tentatively TRBD1 (6 bases). The CDR3 spans 17 residues. CDR3 in amino acids: CARSLGLQGSYNSPLHF. The CDR3 DNA is TGTGCCCGCAGTTTAGGATTACAGGGCTCCTATAATTCACCCCTCCACTTT.

The J gene is TRBJ2-1, the V gene TRBV7-2, with D maybe TRBD2 (6 bases). V lost 5 bases and J lost 5, with 13 bases in between. Germline lookup yields CDR1 SGHTA and CDR2 FQGNSA. CDR3 size: 14 residues. The CDR3 DNA is TGTGCCAGCAGCCACTCGGGACTCAACAATGAGCAGTTCTTC. Protein sequence: CASSHSGLNNEQFF. Supplemented by reference TRBV7-2 and TRBJ2-1, the full variable domain reads GAGVSQSPSNKVTEKGKDVELRCDPISGHTALYWYRQSLGQGLEFLIYFQGNSAPDKSGLPSDRFSAERTGGSVSTLTIQRTQQEDSAVYLCASSHSGLNNEQFFGPGTRLTVL.

The rearrangement joins TRBV9 to TRBJ2-5; 7 nucleotides agree with TRBD2. The CDR3 covers 15 residues. V gave up 3 bases and J gave up 5 bases; unmatched junction bases: 10. Germline loops: CDR1 SGDLS, CDR2 YYNGEE. In nucleotides, the CDR3 is TGTGCCAGCAGCGAGAGTCGACTAGCACAGGAGACCCAGTACTTC. It codes for CASSESRLAQETQYF.